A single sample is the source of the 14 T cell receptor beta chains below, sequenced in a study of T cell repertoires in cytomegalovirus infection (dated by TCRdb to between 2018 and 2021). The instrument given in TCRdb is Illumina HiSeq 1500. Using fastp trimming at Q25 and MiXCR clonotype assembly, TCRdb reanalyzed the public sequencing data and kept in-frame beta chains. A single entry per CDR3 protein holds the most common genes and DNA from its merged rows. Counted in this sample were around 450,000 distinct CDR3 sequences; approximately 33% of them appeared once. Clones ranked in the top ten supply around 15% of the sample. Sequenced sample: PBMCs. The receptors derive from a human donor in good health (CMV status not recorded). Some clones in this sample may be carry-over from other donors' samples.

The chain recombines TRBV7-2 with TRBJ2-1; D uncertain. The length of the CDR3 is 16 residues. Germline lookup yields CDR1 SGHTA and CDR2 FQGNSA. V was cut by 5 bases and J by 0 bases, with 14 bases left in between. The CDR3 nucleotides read TGTGCCAGCAGCCTATCTGGGTTAGCCTCCTACAATGAGCAGTTCTTC. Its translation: CASSLSGLASYNEQFF.

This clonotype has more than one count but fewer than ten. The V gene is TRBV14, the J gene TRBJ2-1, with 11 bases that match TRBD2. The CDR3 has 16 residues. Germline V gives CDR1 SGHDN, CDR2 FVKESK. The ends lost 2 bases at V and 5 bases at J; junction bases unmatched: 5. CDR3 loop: CASSQIPSGGNNEQFF. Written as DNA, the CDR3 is TGTGCCAGCAGCCAAATACCTAGCGGGGGGAACAATGAGCAGTTCTTC.

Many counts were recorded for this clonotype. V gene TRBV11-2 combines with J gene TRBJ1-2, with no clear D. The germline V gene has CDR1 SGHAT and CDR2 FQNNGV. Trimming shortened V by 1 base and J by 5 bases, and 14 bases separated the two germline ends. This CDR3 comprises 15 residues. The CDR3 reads CASSLGLQFGYGYTF. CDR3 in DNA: TGTGCCAGCAGCTTAGGACTACAGTTTGGGTATGGCTACACCTTC. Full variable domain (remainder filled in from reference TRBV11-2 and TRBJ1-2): EAGVAQSPRYKIIEKRQSVAFWCNPISGHATLYWYQQILGQGPKLLIQFQNNGVVDDSQLPKDRFSAERLKGVDSTLKIQPAKLEDSAVYLCASSLGLQFGYGYTFGSGTRLTVV.

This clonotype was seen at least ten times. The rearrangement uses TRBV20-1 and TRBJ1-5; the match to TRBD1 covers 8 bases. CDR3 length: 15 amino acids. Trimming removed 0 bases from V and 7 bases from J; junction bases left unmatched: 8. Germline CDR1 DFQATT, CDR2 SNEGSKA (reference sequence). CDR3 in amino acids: CSAREDRAAGQPQHF. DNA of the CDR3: TGCAGTGCTAGAGAGGACAGGGCCGCGGGGCAGCCCCAGCATTTT.

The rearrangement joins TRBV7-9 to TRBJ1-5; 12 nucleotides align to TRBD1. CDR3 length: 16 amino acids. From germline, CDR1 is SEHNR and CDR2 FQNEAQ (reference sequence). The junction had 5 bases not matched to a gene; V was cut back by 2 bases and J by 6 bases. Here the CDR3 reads CASSLSGTGGVQPQHF. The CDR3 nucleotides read TGTGCCAGCAGCTTATCCGGGACAGGGGGCGTTCAGCCCCAGCATTTT.

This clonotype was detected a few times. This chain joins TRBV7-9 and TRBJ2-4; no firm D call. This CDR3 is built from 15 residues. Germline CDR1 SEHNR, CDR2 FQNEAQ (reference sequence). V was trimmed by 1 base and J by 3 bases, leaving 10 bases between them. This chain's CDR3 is CASSLVASLKNIQYF. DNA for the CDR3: TGTGCCAGCAGCTTAGTGGCCAGCCTCAAAAACATTCAGTACTTC.

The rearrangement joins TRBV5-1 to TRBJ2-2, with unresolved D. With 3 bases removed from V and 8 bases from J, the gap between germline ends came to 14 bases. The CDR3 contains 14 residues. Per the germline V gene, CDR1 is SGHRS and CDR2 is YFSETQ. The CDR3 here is CASSWMGTPGELFF. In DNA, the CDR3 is TGCGCCAGCAGCTGGATGGGAACTCCAGGGGAGCTGTTTTTT.

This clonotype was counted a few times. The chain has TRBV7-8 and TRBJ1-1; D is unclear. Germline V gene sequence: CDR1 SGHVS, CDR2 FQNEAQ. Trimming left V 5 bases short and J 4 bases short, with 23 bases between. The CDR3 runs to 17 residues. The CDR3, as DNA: TGTGCCAGCAGCCCGAGCGGGCGGTTAGGCCGGGGCACTGAAGCTTTCTTT. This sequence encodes CASSPSGRLGRGTEAFF. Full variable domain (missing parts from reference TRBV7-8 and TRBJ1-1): GAGVSQSPRYKVAKRGQDVALRCDPISGHVSLFWYQQALGQGPEFLTYFQNEAQLDKSGLPSDRFFAERPEGSVSTLKIQRTQQEDSAVYLCASSPSGRLGRGTEAFFGQGTRLTVV.

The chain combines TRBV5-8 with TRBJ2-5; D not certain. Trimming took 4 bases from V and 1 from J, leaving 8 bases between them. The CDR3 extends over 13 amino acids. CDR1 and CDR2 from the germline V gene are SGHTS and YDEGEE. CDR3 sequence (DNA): TGTGCCAGCAGCGGGTCCTCCCAAGAGACCCAGTACTTC. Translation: CASSGSSQETQYF.

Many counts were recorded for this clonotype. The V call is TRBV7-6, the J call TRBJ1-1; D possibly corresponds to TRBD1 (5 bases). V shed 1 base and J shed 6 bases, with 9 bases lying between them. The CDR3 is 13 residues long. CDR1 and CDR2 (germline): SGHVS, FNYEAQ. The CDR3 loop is CASSLGTLAEAFF. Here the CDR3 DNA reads TGTGCCAGCAGCTTAGGGACACTCGCTGAAGCTTTCTTT.

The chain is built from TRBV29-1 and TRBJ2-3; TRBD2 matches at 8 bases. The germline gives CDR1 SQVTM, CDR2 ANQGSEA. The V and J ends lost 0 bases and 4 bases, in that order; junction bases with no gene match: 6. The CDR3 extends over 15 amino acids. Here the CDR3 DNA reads TGCAGCGTTGAAGATCGGGGGGGGCGCTCAGATACGCAGTATTTT. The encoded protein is CSVEDRGGRSDTQYF.

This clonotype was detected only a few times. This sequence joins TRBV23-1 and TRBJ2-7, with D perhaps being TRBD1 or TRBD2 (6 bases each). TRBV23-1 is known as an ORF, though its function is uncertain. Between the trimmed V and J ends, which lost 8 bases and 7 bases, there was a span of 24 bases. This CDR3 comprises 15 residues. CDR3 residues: CASHKGGGRKEEQYF. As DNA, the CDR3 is TGCGCCAGCCACAAGGGGGGAGGCAGGAAGGAGGAGCAGTACTTC.

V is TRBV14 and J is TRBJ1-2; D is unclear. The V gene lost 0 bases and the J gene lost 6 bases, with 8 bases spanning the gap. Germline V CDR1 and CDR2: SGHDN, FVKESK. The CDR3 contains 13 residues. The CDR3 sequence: CASSQDRRDGYTF. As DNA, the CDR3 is TGTGCCAGCAGCCAAGACCGTCGGGATGGCTACACCTTC. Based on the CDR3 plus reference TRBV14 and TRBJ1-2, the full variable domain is EAGVTQFPSHSVIEKGQTVTLRCDPISGHDNLYWYRRVMGKEIKFLLHFVKESKQDESGMPNNRFLAERTGGTYSTLKVQPAELEDSGVYFCASSQDRRDGYTFGSGTRLTVV.

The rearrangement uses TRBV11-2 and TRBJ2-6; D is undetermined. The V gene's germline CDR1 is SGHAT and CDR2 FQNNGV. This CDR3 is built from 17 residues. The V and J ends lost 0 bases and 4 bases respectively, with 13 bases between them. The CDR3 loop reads CASSLETDIGGANVLTF. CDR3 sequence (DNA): TGTGCCAGCAGCTTAGAAACGGATATTGGGGGGGCCAACGTCCTGACTTTC.